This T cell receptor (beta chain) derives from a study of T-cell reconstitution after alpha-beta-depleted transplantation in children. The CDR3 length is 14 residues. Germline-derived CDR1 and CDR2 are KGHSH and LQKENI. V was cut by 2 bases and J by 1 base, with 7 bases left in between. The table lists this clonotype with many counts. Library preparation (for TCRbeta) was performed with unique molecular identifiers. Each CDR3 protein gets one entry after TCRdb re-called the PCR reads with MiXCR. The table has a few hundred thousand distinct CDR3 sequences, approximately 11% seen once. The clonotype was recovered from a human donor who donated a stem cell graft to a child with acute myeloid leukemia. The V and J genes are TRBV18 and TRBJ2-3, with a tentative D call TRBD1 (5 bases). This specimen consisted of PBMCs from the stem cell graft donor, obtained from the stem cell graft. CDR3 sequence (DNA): TGTGCCAGCTCACCATTACAGGGCACAGATACGCAGTATTTT. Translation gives CASSPLQGTDTQYF.